This entry lists 12 T cell receptor beta chains sequenced from one sample in a study of T cells in Graves' hyperthyroidism and ophthalmopathy. TCR beta CDR3 regions were amplified from RNA transcripts. First-round RT-PCR targeting the TCR CDR3 was performed with the HTBI primer set. MiXCR, applied by TCRdb to the multiplex PCR reads, yields one record per CDR3 protein. The sample shows over 500,000 distinct CDR3 sequences, about 16% of them seen only once. What was sequenced was blood. Receptors originate from a woman in her twenties or thirties with Graves' ophthalmopathy.

This clonotype appeared many times. This rearrangement joins TRBV28 to TRBJ1-1, with TRBD1 identical over 7 bases. The V gene end was trimmed by 10 bases and the J gene end by 1 base; junction bases not matched to a gene: 12. The CDR3 covers 15 residues. Germline CDR1 MDHEN, CDR2 SYDVKM. The CDR3 reads CATEDRQGGNTEAFF. CDR3 DNA sequence: TGTGCCACCGAGGACCGACAGGGAGGGAACACTGAAGCTTTCTTT.

V usage is TRBV4-1 and J usage is TRBJ1-2; 9 bases map to TRBD1. V dropped 3 bases and J dropped 7; count of bases not matched to a gene: 15. Germline V gene sequence: CDR1 MGHRA, CDR2 YSYEKL. This CDR3 is 17 amino acids long. In nucleotides, the CDR3 is TGCGCCAGCAGCCACAGACCGGGACAGGGCCAAAGGGGTGGCTACACCTTC. The encoded protein is CASSHRPGQGQRGGYTF.

This clonotype has more than one count but fewer than ten. V gene TRBV27 combines with J gene TRBJ1-2; tentatively, D is TRBD1 (5 bases). V dropped 6 bases and J dropped 2 bases, with 13 bases sitting between them. This CDR3 is 14 amino acids long. Germline loops: CDR1 MNHEY, CDR2 SMNVEV (reference sequence). CDR3 in DNA: TGTGCCAGCAGACATAGAAGGGGAAACTATGGCTACACCTTC. Translating it yields CASRHRRGNYGYTF.

This clonotype was found many times. The chain combines TRBV11-2 with TRBJ2-5; 9 bases are shared with TRBD2. Germline lookup yields CDR1 SGHAT and CDR2 FQNNGV. The ends lost 3 bases at V and 3 bases at J; junction bases unmatched: 11. The length of the CDR3 is 17 residues. The CDR3 bases are TGTGCCAGCAGCTTCTTGGCGGCGGGAGGGCCGGAAGAGACCCAGTACTTC. It is translated as CASSFLAAGGPEETQYF.

This clonotype has a count of ten or more. This sequence joins TRBV10-3 and TRBJ2-1; D perhaps matches TRBD2 (5 bases). Germline V gene lookup returns CDR1 ENHRY and CDR2 SYGVKD. CDR3 size: 13 residues. Trimming took off 4 bases at V and 5 bases at J, with 9 bases between the two ends. CDR3 DNA sequence: TGTGCCATCAGTGTTAGTAGCGACAATGAGCAGTTCTTC. This codes for CAISVSSDNEQFF.

This clonotype showed up many times. V gene TRBV5-1 combines with J gene TRBJ2-7, with a possible D match to TRBD1 (5 bases). This CDR3 spans 14 amino acids. Germline V lookup: CDR1 SGHRS, CDR2 YFSETQ. V shed 4 bases and J shed 5 bases, with 16 bases lying between them. The CDR3 loop reads CASSHLEQGDEQYF. CDR3 sequence (DNA): TGCGCCAGCAGCCACTTGGAGCAGGGTGACGAGCAGTACTTC.

The rearrangement links TRBV6-1 to TRBJ2-1; no clear D gene. The germline V and J ends were trimmed by 5 bases and 8 bases, with 16 bases remaining between them. The CDR3 runs 14 residues. CDR1 is MNHNS and CDR2 is SASEGT in the germline V gene. This CDR3 is CASSKNGPRDEQFF. The CDR3 DNA reads TGTGCCAGCAGTAAAAACGGGCCGCGCGATGAGCAGTTCTTC.

This clonotype was seen ten or more times. The chain couples TRBV30 to TRBJ1-1; 8 nucleotides match TRBD1. The J segment lost 1 base and the V segment lost 5 bases, leaving 3 bases of the junction unmatched. The CDR3 runs 13 residues. Germline-derived CDR1 and CDR2 are GTSNPN and SVGIG (reference sequence). The CDR3 is CAWGQGKNTEAFF. The CDR3 DNA sequence: TGTGCCTGGGGACAGGGCAAGAACACTGAAGCTTTCTTT.

There are many counts of this clonotype. CDR3 sequence: CASSGGSSLIYEQYF. For the CDR3, the DNA is TGTGCCAGCAGTGGGGGCTCCTCCTTAATTTACGAGCAGTACTTC. The gene calls are TRBV2 and TRBJ2-7; D may be TRBD1 (5 bases). CDR3 size: 15 residues. Trimming pared 4 bases from V and 4 bases from J, leaving 17 bases between. The germline CDR1 and CDR2 sequences are SNHLY and FYNNEI.

This clonotype was seen a handful of times. The rearrangement links TRBV4-1 to TRBJ1-2; the D is unclear. V was trimmed by 0 bases and J by 0 bases, leaving 11 bases between them. Germline loops: CDR1 MGHRA, CDR2 YSYEKL. The CDR3 length is 16 residues. Here the CDR3 reads CASSQDVEGANYGYTF. The CDR3 coding sequence is TGCGCCAGCAGCCAAGATGTTGAGGGAGCTAACTATGGCTACACCTTC.

At least ten counts were recorded for this clonotype. This sequence joins TRBV12-3 or TRBV12-4 and TRBJ2-2, with 8 bases aligning to TRBD2. The trim removed 6 bases at V and 1 base at J, leaving 4 bases unmatched. The CDR3 covers 15 residues. CDR3 region: CASRVTSGNTGELFF. As DNA, the CDR3 is TGTGCCAGCAGAGTCACTAGCGGGAACACCGGGGAGCTGTTTTTT.

This clonotype was seen many times. The rearrangement links TRBV3-1 to TRBJ2-1; D is perhaps TRBD2 (5 bases). The germline CDR1 and CDR2 sequences are LGHDT and YNNKEL (reference sequence). The germline V and J ends were trimmed by 10 bases and 1 base, with 17 bases remaining between them. The CDR3 has 15 amino acids. The CDR3 loop reads CATNTWTGSYNEQFF. The CDR3 region has the DNA TGTGCCACCAATACCTGGACGGGGTCCTACAATGAGCAGTTCTTC.